These T cell receptor beta chains were read from a single sample in a study of read filtering for tumor transcriptome and immune sequencing. TCRdb passed the reads through MiXCR, listing each CDR3 protein once. There are some 38,000 distinct CDR3 sequences in the sample; over 9.5% occur only once, and approximately 34% lies in the top ten. Source material: a population of CD138-negative cells sorted from bone marrow. Receptors originate from a donor at least 40 years old with multiple myeloma. Each CDR3 is given with its conserved first and last residue. D genes are given only for firm matches. The size field is filled for only some rows; it gives once, few, many or a size class.

size,V,D,J,CDR3
many,TRBV23-1,NA,TRBJ1-5,CARAGGGRLNQPQHF
NA,TRBV19,NA,TRBJ2-5,CASSKGRLETQYF
many,TRBV19,NA,TRBJ1-5,CASSITVGDQPQHF
many,TRBV20-1,NA,TRBJ2-7,CSARPGNEQYF
many,TRBV13,NA,TRBJ2-7,CASSLEDEQYF
few,TRBV11-3,NA,TRBJ2-3,CASSLGQSRYTDTQYF
many,TRBV7-2,TRBD2,TRBJ2-7,CASSLAGGGAAYEQYF
few,TRBV29-1,TRBD1,TRBJ2-7,CSARQGAGEQYF
medium-sized,TRBV7-2,NA,TRBJ1-5,CASSLNSNQPQHF
once,TRBV7-2,NA,TRBJ2-5,CASSLAGPETQYF
many,TRBV20-1,NA,TRBJ2-3,CSASDPGDTQYF
many,TRBV29-1,TRBD1,TRBJ2-1,CSIGQGPEQFF
many,TRBV2,TRBD2,TRBJ2-1,CASSATSGPDNEQFF
many,TRBV19,NA,TRBJ2-3,CASPPWTTDTQYF
many,TRBV12-3/TRBV12-4,NA,TRBJ2-6,CASSLRGRRSGANVLTF
many,TRBV28,NA,TRBJ2-3,CASSLSSTDTQYF
many,TRBV7-9,TRBD1,TRBJ2-7,CASRSGQGRNEQYF
many,TRBV4-2,NA,TRBJ2-3,CASSYRDKEDTQYF
many,TRBV27,NA,TRBJ1-2,CASSLAGDYGYTF
many,TRBV5-4,NA,TRBJ2-5,CASSSGITGQETQYF
many,TRBV2,NA,TRBJ2-5,CASGGTLQETQYF
few,TRBV7-2,NA,TRBJ2-5,CASSRTGASGPETQYF
many,TRBV7-9,NA,TRBJ2-5,CARAPTAEYQKTQYF
NA,TRBV30,NA,TRBJ2-2,CAWSNLQGLDGELFF
many,TRBV6-2/TRBV6-3,TRBD2,TRBJ2-1,CASSYPGLAGGPSGQFF
many,TRBV29-1,TRBD1,TRBJ2-5,CSADRAEETQYF
many,TRBV11-1,NA,TRBJ1-2,CASSRGGYGYTF
NA,TRBV9,TRBD2,TRBJ2-1,CASSWTSGASGEQFF
many,TRBV20-1,TRBD2,TRBJ2-4,CSAWTSEAKNIQYF
many,TRBV4-2,TRBD2,TRBJ2-1,CASSQISGGAHSYNEQFF
few,TRBV3-1,NA,TRBJ2-7,CASSQGPGVNYEQHF
many,TRBV11-2,NA,TRBJ1-2,CASSSNMGLNGYTF
many,TRBV29-1,NA,TRBJ1-1,CSVGGGSEAFF
many,TRBV29-1,NA,TRBJ2-5,CSVGPGEETQYF
NA,TRBV12-3/TRBV12-4,TRBD2,TRBJ2-2,CASSFFVSSGVTGELFF
many,TRBV5-6,TRBD1,TRBJ2-4,CASSEDRGDIQYF
NA,TRBV20-1,NA,TRBJ2-3,CSIGGEGTDTQYF
many,TRBV5-1,TRBD1,TRBJ2-7,CASSPKIGQGSYEQYF
few,TRBV19,TRBD1,TRBJ1-5,CASSIGQGVRGNQPQHF
many,TRBV4-1,TRBD2,TRBJ2-7,CASSQASGTYEQYF
many,TRBV2,TRBD1,TRBJ2-7,CASSPEQGVHEQYF
medium-sized,TRBV20-1,NA,TRBJ2-1,CSAANLEQFF
many,TRBV6-1,TRBD2,TRBJ2-2,CASSAPGGGAAGELFF
medium-sized,TRBV7-9,NA,TRBJ2-1,CASSSGGAYNEQFF
many,TRBV5-4,TRBD1,TRBJ2-1,CASSLGQGSIF
many,TRBV20-1,TRBD2,TRBJ2-3,CSAVAGGTDTQYF
many,TRBV9,NA,TRBJ2-3,CASSVRDGSTDTQYF
NA,TRBV20-1,NA,TRBJ2-7,CGASGLPYEQYF
many,TRBV6-6,NA,TRBJ2-2,CASSYLRGGAPTGELFF
few,TRBV24-1,NA,TRBJ2-3,CATSSTGSDTQYF
NA,TRBV30,NA,TRBJ2-7,CAWTRGAGQGEQYF
many,TRBV11-3,NA,TRBJ1-1,CASSAQADTEAFF
NA,TRBV7-2,NA,TRBJ2-1,CASSLWAGEYGEQFF